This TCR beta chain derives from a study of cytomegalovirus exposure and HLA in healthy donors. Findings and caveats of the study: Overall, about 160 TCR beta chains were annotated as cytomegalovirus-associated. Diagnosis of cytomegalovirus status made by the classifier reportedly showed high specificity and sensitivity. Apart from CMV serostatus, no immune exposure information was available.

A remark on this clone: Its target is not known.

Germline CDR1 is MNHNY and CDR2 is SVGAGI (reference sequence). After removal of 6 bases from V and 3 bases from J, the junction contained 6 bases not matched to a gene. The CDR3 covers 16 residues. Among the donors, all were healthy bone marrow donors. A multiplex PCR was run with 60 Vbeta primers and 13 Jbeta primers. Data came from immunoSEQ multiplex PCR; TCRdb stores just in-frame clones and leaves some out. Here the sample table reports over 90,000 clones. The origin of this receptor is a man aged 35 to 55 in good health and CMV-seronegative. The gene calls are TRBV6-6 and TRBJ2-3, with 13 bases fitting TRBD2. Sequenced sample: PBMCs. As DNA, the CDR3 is TGTGCCAGCAGCACTAGCGGGAGGGCCGTTACAGATACGCAGTATTTT. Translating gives CASSTSGRAVTDTQYF.